This T cell receptor (beta chain) was sequenced for a study of blood T cell repertoires in COVID-19. The V and J ends lost 0 bases and 4 bases respectively, with 5 bases between them. The CDR3 extends over 13 amino acids. Germline assignment: CDR1 SEHNR and CDR2 FQNEAQ (reference sequence). Clones were read by immunoSEQ multiplex PCR, and TCRdb kept only the in-frame ones, dropping some. The sample consists of 300,000 to 350,000 clones, approximately 90% of them appearing once. This clone was counted between two and nine times. The same CDR3 can be traced to other DNA sequences in this sample. The TCR was taken from a woman aged 55-70 years with COVID-19, enrolled during active disease. The chain carries TRBV7-9 and TRBJ2-3; D perhaps matches TRBD2 (5 bases). Sequencing was carried out using peripheral blood. CDR3 nucleotide sequence: TGTGCCAGCAGCTTAGCCGGGGCAGATACGCAGTATTTT. As protein: CASSLAGADTQYF.